These 13 T cell receptor beta chains were all obtained from the same sample, sequenced in a study of blood T cell repertoires in COVID-19. Generated by immunoSEQ multiplex PCR, the TCRdb table keeps only in-frame clones and is missing some. The sample has around 170,000 clones, approximately 83% seen once; the top ten hold over 7%. Specimen: peripheral blood. All receptors derive from a man in his fifties with active or convalescent COVID-19.

Only one count was recorded for this clone. This rearrangement joins TRBV19 to TRBJ1-2; perhaps TRBD1 as D (5 bases). V lost 6 bases, J lost 8 bases, and 16 bases lay in between. Looked up from germline, CDR1 is LNHDA and CDR2 is SQIVND (reference sequence). This CDR3 has 13 residues. CDR3 sequence reads: CASSPLQGYGYTF. CDR3 DNA: TGTGCCAGTAGCCCACTCCAGGGTTACGGCTACACCTTC.

The chain couples TRBV7-2 to TRBJ1-2, with D hard to call. CDR1 and CDR2 from the germline V gene are SGHTA and FQGNSA. The CDR3 is made up of 13 amino acids. V gave up 1 base and J gave up 8 bases, with 11 bases separating them. The chain's CDR3 is CASSLGGSWGYTF. In DNA form, the CDR3 reads TGTGCCAGCAGCTTAGGCGGATCGTGGGGCTACACCTTC.

The chain is built from TRBV11-3 and TRBJ2-3, with 7 bases that match TRBD2. The germline gives CDR1 SGHNT, CDR2 YENEEA. V was pared by 1 base and J by 4 bases, with 5 bases of the junction left unmatched. The length of the CDR3 is 15 residues. This CDR3 is CASSLGAGEPDTQYF. CDR3 sequence (DNA): TGTGCCAGCAGCTTAGGTGCGGGGGAGCCAGATACGCAGTATTTT. Using reference TRBV11-3 and TRBJ2-3 for the parts outside the CDR3, the full variable domain is EAGVVQSPRYKIIEKKQPVAFWCNPISGHNTLYWYLQNLGQGPELLIRYENEEAVDDSQLPKDRFSAERLKGVDSTLKIQPAELGDSAVYLCASSLGAGEPDTQYFGPGTRLTVL.

V and J are TRBV11-2 and TRBJ2-5, with TRBD2 matching over 9 bases. The V gene end was trimmed by 0 bases and the J gene end by 4 bases; junction bases not matched to a gene: 6. The CDR3 spans 16 residues. Germline V gives CDR1 SGHAT, CDR2 FQNNGV. The CDR3 coding sequence is TGTGCCAGCAGCTTAGACGGTTTAGCGGGAGCAGAGACCCAGTACTTC. As protein: CASSLDGLAGAETQYF.

The rearrangement uses TRBV10-3 and TRBJ2-1; perhaps TRBD2 as D (6 bases). V dropped 2 bases and J dropped 10 bases, with 18 bases sitting between them. This CDR3 spans 15 amino acids. In germline, CDR1 is ENHRY, CDR2 SYGVKD. CDR3 loop: CAISEDTSRAGEQFF. CDR3 nucleotides: TGTGCCATCAGTGAGGATACTAGCCGGGCAGGAGAGCAGTTCTTC.

The chain is built from TRBV7-6 and TRBJ1-1, with a possible D match to TRBD1 (6 bases). Germline V gene data show CDR1 as SGHVS and CDR2 as FNYEAQ. V lost 5 bases and J lost 2, with 15 bases in between. CDR3 length equals 15 residues. The CDR3 DNA is TGTGCCAGCAGCGCCGGGGGGGGCCCCAACACTGAAGCTTTCTTT. Residues: CASSAGGGPNTEAFF.

The rearrangement joins TRBV3-1 (or the pseudogene TRBV3-2) to TRBJ1-3; D is undetermined. CDR3 length: 16 amino acids. In germline, CDR1 is LGHDT, CDR2 YNNKEL (reference sequence). V was cut by 0 bases and J by 2 bases, with 11 bases left in between. CDR3 coding DNA: TGTGCCAGCAGCCAAGATCGCGCGGGAGCTGGAAACACCATATATTTT. Residues: CASSQDRAGAGNTIYF.

CDR3 residues: CASSVDRQETQYF. CDR3 sequence (DNA): TGTGCCAGCAGCGTTGACAGACAAGAGACCCAGTACTTC. The genes are TRBV5-5 and TRBJ2-5; weak D call: TRBD1 (5 bases). The V end was cut by 4 bases, the J end by 2 bases, with 9 bases between. The CDR3 loop spans 13 amino acids. Looked up from germline, CDR1 is SGHKS and CDR2 is YYEKEE (reference sequence).

On this clone itself: Germline is not matched at one junction end, which may reflect a read error. The chain has TRBV12-3 or TRBV12-4 and TRBJ1-1, with D tentatively TRBD1 (6 bases). The CDR3 is 13 residues long. In DNA form, the CDR3 reads TGTGCCAGCAGGAACAGGGAGAACACTGAAGTTTTCTTT. Amino acid sequence: CASRNRENTEVFF.

The table lists this clone with a few counts. The chain couples TRBV7-2 to TRBJ1-1; D is uncertain. The germline V gene has CDR1 SGHTA and CDR2 FQGNSA. Trimming left V 4 bases short and J 2 bases short, with 11 bases between. This CDR3 spans 14 amino acids. CDR3: CASSSPGSNTEAFF. DNA of the CDR3: TGTGCCAGCAGCTCCCCGGGGAGCAACACTGAAGCTTTCTTT. Full variable domain (rest looked up from reference TRBV7-2 and TRBJ1-1): GAGVSQSPSNKVTEKGKDVELRCDPISGHTALYWYRQSLGQGLEFLIYFQGNSAPDKSGLPSDRFSAERTGGSVSTLTIQRTQQEDSAVYLCASSSPGSNTEAFFGQGTRLTVV.

The V gene is TRBV29-1, the J gene TRBJ1-6; the match to TRBD1 covers 11 bases. V lost 7 bases, J lost 5 bases, and 1 base stayed unmatched. CDR1 is SQVTM, CDR2 ANQGSEA, per germline. The CDR3 has 13 residues. DNA for the CDR3: TGCAGCGCGGGACAGGGGGATAATTCACCCCTCCACTTT. Translation gives CSAGQGDNSPLHF.

The rearrangement uses TRBV3-1 (or the pseudogene TRBV3-2) and TRBJ2-7, with TRBD2 as a possible D gene (5 bases). Germline assignment: CDR1 LGHDT and CDR2 YNNKEL (reference sequence). The ends were cut back, 4 bases at V and 5 bases at J, with 15 bases in the middle. CDR3 length: 14 residues. CDR3 amino acids: CASSPRADGDEQYF. CDR3 DNA: TGTGCCAGCAGCCCAAGGGCAGACGGGGACGAGCAGTACTTC.

The V gene is TRBV5-4, the J gene TRBJ1-2; TRBD1 aligns across 7 bases. This CDR3 has 15 amino acids. With V trimmed by 3 bases and J by 4 bases, 9 bases remained unmatched. Germline V gives CDR1 SGHNT, CDR2 YYREEE (reference sequence). For the CDR3, the DNA is TGTGCCAGCAGCTCCCCGGGACAGCAAGTCTATGGCTACACCTTC. It specifies CASSSPGQQVYGYTF. Variable domain in full (rest from reference TRBV5-4 and TRBJ1-2): ETGVTQSPTHLIKTRGQQVTLRCSSQSGHNTVSWYQQALGQGPQFIFQYYREEENGRGNFPPRFSGLQFPNYSSELNVNALELDDSALYLCASSSPGQQVYGYTFGSGTRLTVV.